This T cell receptor (beta chain) comes out of a study of blood T cell repertoires in COVID-19. The count of this clone is one. Profiled with immunoSEQ multiplex PCR; TCRdb holds only in-frame clones, not every one. Of over 14,000 clones in the sample, more than 70% were seen once. The sequence was obtained from a human donor in a cohort sampled during active COVID-19. The sequencing sample was made of peripheral blood.

CDR3 loop: CASKSRPNSPLHF. For the CDR3, the DNA is TGTGCCAGCAAGTCGAGGCCTAATTCACCCCTCCACTTT. V is TRBV6-5 and J is TRBJ1-6; D is unresolved. Germline V lookup: CDR1 MNHEY, CDR2 SVGAGI. The V end was cut by 7 bases, the J end by 6 bases, with 10 bases between. This CDR3 contains 13 residues.